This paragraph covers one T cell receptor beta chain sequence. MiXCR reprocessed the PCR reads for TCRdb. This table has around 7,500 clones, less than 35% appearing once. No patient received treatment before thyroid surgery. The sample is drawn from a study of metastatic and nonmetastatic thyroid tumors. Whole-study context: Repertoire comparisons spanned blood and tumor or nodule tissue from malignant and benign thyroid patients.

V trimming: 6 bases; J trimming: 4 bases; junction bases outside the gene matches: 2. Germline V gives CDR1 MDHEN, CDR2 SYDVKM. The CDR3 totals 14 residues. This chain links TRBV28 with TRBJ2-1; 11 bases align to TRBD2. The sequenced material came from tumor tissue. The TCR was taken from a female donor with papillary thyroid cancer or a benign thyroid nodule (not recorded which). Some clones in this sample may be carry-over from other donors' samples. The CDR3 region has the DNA TGTGCCAGCAGCTTAGCGGGAGGGTACAATGAGCAGTTCTTC. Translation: CASSLAGGYNEQFF.